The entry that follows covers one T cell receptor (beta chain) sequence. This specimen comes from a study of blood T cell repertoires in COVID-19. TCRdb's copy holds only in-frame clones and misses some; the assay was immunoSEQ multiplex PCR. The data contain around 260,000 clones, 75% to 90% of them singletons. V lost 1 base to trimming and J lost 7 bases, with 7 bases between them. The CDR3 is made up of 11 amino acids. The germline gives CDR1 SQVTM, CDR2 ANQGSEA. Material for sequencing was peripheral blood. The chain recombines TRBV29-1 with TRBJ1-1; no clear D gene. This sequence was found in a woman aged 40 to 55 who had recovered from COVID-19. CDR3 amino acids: CSVEGAFEAFF. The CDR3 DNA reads TGCAGCGTTGAAGGGGCATTTGAAGCTTTCTTT.